This TCR beta chain originates from a study of neurological immune-mediated disorders. Trimming took 6 bases from V and 7 from J; bases not matched to a gene: 14. CDR3 length: 15 amino acids. Germline CDR1 reads SGHRS; CDR2 reads YFSETQ. TCRdb recomputed calls from the 5' RACE reads with MiXCR, one row per CDR3 protein. This sample has tens of thousands of distinct CDR3 sequences, with approximately 1.4% found just once. In its sample, this clonotype was seen many times. J is TRBJ2-7 and V is TRBV5-1; 9 bases are a match to TRBD2. The clonotype originates from a woman aged 25 to 39 with multiple sclerosis. Sequenced sample: PBMCs. CDR3 sequence reads: CASTAFSGGPMEQYF. CDR3 sequence (DNA): TGCGCCAGCACGGCGTTTAGCGGGGGCCCTATGGAGCAGTACTTC.